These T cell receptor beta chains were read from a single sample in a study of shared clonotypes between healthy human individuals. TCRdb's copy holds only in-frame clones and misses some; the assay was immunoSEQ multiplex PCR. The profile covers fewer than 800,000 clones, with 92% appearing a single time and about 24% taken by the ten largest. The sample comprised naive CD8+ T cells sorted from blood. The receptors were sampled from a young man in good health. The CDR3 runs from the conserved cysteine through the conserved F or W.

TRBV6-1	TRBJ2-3	CASSEALSGNTDTQYF
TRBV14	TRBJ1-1	CASSQIFGAGNTEAFF
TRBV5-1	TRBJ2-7	CASSLTGAYEQYF
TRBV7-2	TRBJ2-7	CASSSRSGGQYF
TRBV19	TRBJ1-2	CASSRNRKTYGYTF
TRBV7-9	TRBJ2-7	CASSFTGATGSYREQYF
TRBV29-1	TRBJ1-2	CSVGTGLDYGYTF
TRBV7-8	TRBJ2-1	CASSLASRSVMSEQFF
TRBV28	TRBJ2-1	CASINSGLAGVRVNEQFF
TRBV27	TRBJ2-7	CASRSGHQNYEQYF
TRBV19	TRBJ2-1	CASSRLSGRGNNEQFF
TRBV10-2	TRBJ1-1	CASSELDSPMNTEAFF
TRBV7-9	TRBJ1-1	CASSSRPMNTEAFF
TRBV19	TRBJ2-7	CASSTGQWTSGPYEQYF
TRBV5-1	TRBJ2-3	CASHAFTTSGRGDTQYF
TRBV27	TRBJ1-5	CASRTGLINQPQHF